Listed below are T cell receptor beta chains from one sample, sequenced in a study of shared clonotypes between healthy human individuals. The data were produced by immunoSEQ multiplex PCR, yet TCRdb's version contains in-frame clones alone and is incomplete. Of millions of clones listed, over 90% are singletons. Sequences were obtained from naive CD4+ T cells from PBMCs. The origin of the receptors is a man aged 18 to 35 in good health. Some clones in this sample may be carry-over from other donors' samples. CDR3s include the opening cysteine and the closing phenylalanine or tryptophan. A D gene is named only where the DNA matches it firmly. The listing skips clone size in some rows; elsewhere it reads once, few, many or a size class.

d_call	clone_size	v_call	j_call	cdr3_aa	cdr3_nt
NA	NA	TRBV11-2	TRBJ2-7	CASSHFDRHEQYF	TGTGCCAGCAGCCATTTCGACAGGCACGAGCAGTACTTC
TRBD1	NA	TRBV9	TRBJ2-7	CASSVGDRGIYEQYF	TGTGCCAGCAGCGTAGGGGACAGGGGAATCTACGAGCAGTACTTC
TRBD2	NA	TRBV27	TRBJ2-2	CASSLLTSGNTGELFF	TGTGCCAGCAGTTTACTGACTAGCGGGAACACCGGGGAGCTGTTTTTT
TRBD2	NA	TRBV14	TRBJ2-3	CASSPRLAGRTDTQYF	TGTGCCAGCAGTCCCCGACTAGCGGGACGCACAGATACGCAGTATTTT
NA	NA	TRBV2	TRBJ1-6	CASSEAGESPLHF	TGTGCCAGCAGTGAAGCAGGCGAATCACCCCTCCACTTT
TRBD1	NA	TRBV28	TRBJ2-7	CASRWDRGYEQYF	TGTGCCAGCCGCTGGGACAGGGGCTACGAGCAGTACTTC
NA	once	TRBV7-9	TRBJ1-2	CASSLVRPLNYGYTF	TGTGCCAGCAGCTTAGTTCGACCCCTTAACTATGGCTACACCTTC
NA	once	TRBV6-5	TRBJ2-4	CASSYVHGRENIQYF	TGTGCCAGCAGTTACGTTCACGGGCGGGAAAACATTCAGTACTTC
NA	NA	TRBV10-3	TRBJ1-1	CAISESIQGYTEAFF	TGTGCCATCAGTGAGTCGATTCAGGGGTACACTGAAGCTTTCTTT
NA	NA	TRBV7-6	TRBJ2-5	CASQGGETQYF	TGTGCCAGCCAAGGGGGAGAGACCCAGTACTTC
TRBD2	NA	TRBV5-1	TRBJ2-3	CASSLIAGWGTDTQYF	TGCGCCAGCAGCTTGATAGCGGGATGGGGGACAGATACGCAGTATTTT
TRBD1	NA	TRBV11-2	TRBJ1-1	CASSDTGGWTEAFF	TGTGCCAGCAGCGATACAGGGGGCTGGACTGAAGCTTTCTTT
NA	NA	TRBV5-1	TRBJ1-2	CASSLAPNSPGGGYTF	TGCGCCAGCAGCTTGGCCCCGAACTCCCCCGGAGGGGGCTACACCTTC
NA	NA	TRBV29-1	TRBJ1-1	CSVGRFMNTEAFF	TGCAGCGTTGGCAGGTTTATGAACACTGAAGCTTTCTTT
TRBD1	NA	TRBV15	TRBJ2-1	CATSRQGAYNEQFF	TGTGCCACCTCGAGACAGGGGGCTTACAATGAGCAGTTCTTC